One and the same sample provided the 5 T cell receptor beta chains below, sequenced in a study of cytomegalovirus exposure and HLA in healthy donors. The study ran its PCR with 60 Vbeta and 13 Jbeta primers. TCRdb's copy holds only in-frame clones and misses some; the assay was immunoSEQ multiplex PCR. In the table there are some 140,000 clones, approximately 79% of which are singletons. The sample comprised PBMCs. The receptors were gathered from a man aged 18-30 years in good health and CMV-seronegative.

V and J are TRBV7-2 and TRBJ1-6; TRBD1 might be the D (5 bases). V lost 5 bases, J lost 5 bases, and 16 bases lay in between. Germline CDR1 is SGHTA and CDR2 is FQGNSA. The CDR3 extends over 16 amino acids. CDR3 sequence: CASSMNGGNNNSPLHF. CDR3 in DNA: TGTGCCAGCAGCATGAATGGGGGGAATAATAATTCACCCCTCCACTTT.

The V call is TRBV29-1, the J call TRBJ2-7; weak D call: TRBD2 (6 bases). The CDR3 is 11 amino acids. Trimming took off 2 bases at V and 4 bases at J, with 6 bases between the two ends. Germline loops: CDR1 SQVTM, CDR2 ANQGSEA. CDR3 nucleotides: TGCAGCGTTGAACGGGGGTACGAGCAGTACTTC. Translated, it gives CSVERGYEQYF.

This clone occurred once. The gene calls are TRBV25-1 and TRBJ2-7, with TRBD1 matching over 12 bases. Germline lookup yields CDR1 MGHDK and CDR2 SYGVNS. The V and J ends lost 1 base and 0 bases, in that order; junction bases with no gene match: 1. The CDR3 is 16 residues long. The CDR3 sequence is CASSEWGQGASYEQYF. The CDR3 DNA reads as TGTGCCAGCAGTGAATGGGGACAGGGGGCCTCCTACGAGCAGTACTTC.

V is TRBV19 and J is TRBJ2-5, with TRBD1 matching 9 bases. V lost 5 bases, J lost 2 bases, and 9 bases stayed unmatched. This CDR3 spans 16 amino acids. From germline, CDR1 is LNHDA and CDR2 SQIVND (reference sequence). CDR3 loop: CASSPGDRALQETQYF. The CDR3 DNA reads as TGTGCCAGTAGTCCAGGGGACAGGGCTCTACAAGAGACCCAGTACTTC.

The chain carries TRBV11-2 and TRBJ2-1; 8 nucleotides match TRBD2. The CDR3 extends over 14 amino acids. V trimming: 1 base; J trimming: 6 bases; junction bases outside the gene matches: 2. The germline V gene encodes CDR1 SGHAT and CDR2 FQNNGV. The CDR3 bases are TGTGCCAGCAGCTTAGGTGGGACTAGCAATGAGCAGTTCTTC. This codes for CASSLGGTSNEQFF.